The TCR beta chain described here comes from a study of T-cell memory formation after mild COVID-19. This clonotype has more than one count but fewer than ten. Its antigen is as yet unknown. It was 5'RACE with constant-segment primers that produced the TCR alpha and TCR beta cDNA libraries, which carried sample barcodes and UMIs. MiXCR was run by TCRdb on the 5' RACE reads, yielding one entry per CDR3 protein. The table has hundreds of thousands of distinct CDR3 sequences, around 18% seen once. Looked up from germline, CDR1 is SGHRS and CDR2 is YFSETQ. The CDR3 is 15 amino acids. Losses at the gene ends were 1 base for V and 6 bases for J; bases not matched to a gene: 6. Study-level findings and limits: Clones from the second wave (peaking day 37) had unconfirmed SARS-CoV-2 specificity.

This clonotype was obtained from an adult woman who had mild COVID-19 (a few samples of this study predate the infection). Cell type and time point are not known. The gene calls are TRBV5-1 and TRBJ1-2; 10 bases line up with TRBD1. Sequenced: PBMCs or a T cell subset sorted from them (not recorded which). The CDR3 coding sequence is TGCGCCAGCAGCTTGCTAGAGGGACAGGGGAATGGCTACACCTTC. This codes for CASSLLEGQGNGYTF.